Listed below are T cell receptor beta chains from one sample, sequenced in a study of cytomegalovirus exposure and HLA in healthy donors. TCRdb's copy holds only in-frame clones and misses some; the assay was immunoSEQ multiplex PCR. The sample records 45,000 to 65,000 clones, roughly 81% being singletons. Sequencing used PBMCs. These receptors were obtained from a middle-aged woman in good health and CMV-seropositive. CDR3s include the opening cysteine and the closing phenylalanine or tryptophan. A D gene is named only where the DNA matches it firmly. Not all rows give a size; the values are once, few, many and, for expanded clones, a class.

TRBV4-1	NA	TRBJ1-3	NA	TGCGCCAGCAGCCAAGATCATCGGTCTGGAAACACCATATATTTT	CASSQDHRSGNTIYF
TRBV7-2	NA	TRBJ1-1	once	TGTGCCAGCAGCTTCCACAGGGTGAACACTGAAGCTTTCTTT	CASSFHRVNTEAFF
TRBV6-1	NA	TRBJ2-3	NA	TGTGCCAGCAGTGAAAGGCCGGGAGCCACAGATACGCAGTATTTT	CASSERPGATDTQYF
TRBV7-2	TRBD1	TRBJ1-1	NA	TGTGCCAGCAGCCCGACAGGGACCTCACTAAACACTGAAGCTTTCTTT	CASSPTGTSLNTEAFF
TRBV2	TRBD2	TRBJ2-3	NA	TGTGCCAGCAGTCCGAGGACTAGCGGGGGGGGCAAGACCTCGGGGGCGCAGTATTTT	CASSPRTSGGGKTSGAQYF
TRBV25-1	NA	TRBJ2-7	NA	TGTGCCAGCCTCCGGGACAACGCGCCCAGCTCCTACGAGCAGTACTTC	CASLRDNAPSSYEQYF
TRBV28	NA	TRBJ1-2	NA	TGTGCCAGCAGTTTAGACAGAACACAGGGTGGCTACACCTTC	CASSLDRTQGGYTF
TRBV4-3	NA	TRBJ2-7	NA	TGCGCCAGCAGCCAAGTCGCCGTAAGGGGCAGTCCCTCCTACGAGCAGTACTTC	CASSQVAVRGSPSYEQYF
TRBV4-3	TRBD1	TRBJ2-7	NA	TGCGCCAGCAGCCACAGGGGGACCGGTCCCCACGAGCAGTACTTC	CASSHRGTGPHEQYF
TRBV18	TRBD2	TRBJ2-1	NA	TGTGCCAGCTCACCACTTCCAGCGGGGGGGAACAATGAGCAGTTCTTC	CASSPLPAGGNNEQFF
TRBV4-1	NA	TRBJ2-1	NA	TGCGCCAGCAGCGGGACTCAAGGGTACAATGAGCAGTTCTTC	CASSGTQGYNEQFF
TRBV25-1	NA	TRBJ1-2	NA	TGTGCCAGCAGGGGGCAGGACTATGGCTACACCTTC	CASRGQDYGYTF
TRBV23-1	NA	TRBJ1-3	once	TGCGCCAGCAGTCAATCATGCAGGGGCCTTGGAAACACCATATATTTT	CASSQSCRGLGNTIYF
TRBV13	NA	TRBJ2-7	NA	TGTGCCAGCAGCTTAAGAGGGTACGAGCAGTACTTC	CASSLRGYEQYF
TRBV13	NA	TRBJ2-7	NA	TGTGCCAGCAGCCCCACGGGGGGCCCCTACGAGCAGTACTTC	CASSPTGGPYEQYF
TRBV6-1	NA	TRBJ2-7	NA	TGTGCCAGCAGTGCTCTTGAGGGAGGTAACTACGAGCAGTACTTC	CASSALEGGNYEQYF
TRBV7-2	TRBD1	TRBJ1-1	NA	TGTGCCAGCAGCTTCACAGGGGACTCGAACACTGAAGCTTTCTTT	CASSFTGDSNTEAFF
TRBV10-1	NA	TRBJ1-2	NA	TGCGCCACCTCGATGGGCGGCTACACCTTC	CATSMGGYTF
TRBV10-2	NA	TRBJ2-3	NA	TGCGCCAGCAGGAGCGAGGTCACAGATACGCAGTATTTT	CASRSEVTDTQYF
TRBV10-1	NA	TRBJ2-4	NA	TGCGCCAGCAGTGCGGCTCGTGGCGAGGCGAACATTCAGTACTTC	CASSAARGEANIQYF
TRBV6-1	NA	TRBJ2-7	NA	TGTGCCAGCAGTGAATCCCTGGGGAGAGGCGAGCAGTACTTC	CASSESLGRGEQYF
TRBV10-3	TRBD1	TRBJ2-7	NA	TGTGCCATCAGCCAGGGGGTCGTCTACGAGCAGTACTTC	CAISQGVVYEQYF
TRBV5-4	TRBD1	TRBJ2-2	NA	TGTGCCAGCAGCATAGACAGGGACACCGGGGAGCTGTTTTTT	CASSIDRDTGELFF
TRBV7-2	TRBD2	TRBJ2-1	NA	TGTGCCAGCAGCTGGGACATAGCGGGGGCCTACAATGAGCAGTTCTTC	CASSWDIAGAYNEQFF